Shown below are 21 T cell receptor beta chains from a single sample sequenced in a study of siplizumab effects on memory and regulatory T cells. TCRdb's table, derived via immunoSEQ multiplex PCR, lists solely in-frame clones and lacks some. The table has over 85,000 clones, over 95% seen once. Sequenced input: naive CD4+ T cells sorted from blood. Receptors were obtained from a human donor in good health.

The CDR3 DNA sequence: TGCGCCAGCAGTGATTACAGGGGGAGCGGCACAGATACGCAGTATTTT. Translating gives CASSDYRGSGTDTQYF. The V gene is TRBV10-1, the J gene TRBJ2-3, with 8 bases fitting TRBD1. Per the germline V gene, CDR1 is WNHNN and CDR2 is SYGVQD (reference sequence). The CDR3 has 16 amino acids. Unmatched junction bases numbered 6, after V lost 3 bases and J lost 1 base.

V is TRBV6-5 and J is TRBJ2-3, with TRBD2 matching 8 bases. The CDR3 loop spans 15 amino acids. Trimming took 5 bases from V and 7 from J; bases not matched to a gene: 11. Germline V gene lookup returns CDR1 MNHEY and CDR2 SVGAGI. CDR3 nucleotide sequence: TGTGCCAGCAGTACCCTGGTCGGGGGGGTGAATACGCAGTATTTT. Residues: CASSTLVGGVNTQYF.

The chain has TRBV6-4 and TRBJ2-2; D is uncertain. The CDR3 is made up of 14 amino acids. The V end lost 0 bases, the J end lost 4 bases, and 6 bases lay between the germline ends. Germline-derived CDR1 and CDR2 are MRHNA and SNTAGT. The CDR3 sequence: CASSDSWSTGELFF. DNA for the CDR3: TGTGCCAGCAGTGACTCATGGAGCACCGGGGAGCTGTTTTTT.

The chain is built from TRBV19 and TRBJ1-6; the D gene is possibly TRBD1 (5 bases). Trimming took 7 bases from V and 3 from J, leaving 13 bases between them. The CDR3 is made up of 15 amino acids. In germline, CDR1 is LNHDA, CDR2 SQIVND (reference sequence). CDR3 region: CASKGSANYNSPLHF. The CDR3 DNA reads TGTGCCAGTAAGGGGAGTGCGAACTATAATTCACCCCTCCACTTT.

This chain links TRBV7-2 with TRBJ1-2; no firm D call. The V end was cut by 6 bases, the J end by 3 bases, with 14 bases between. Per germline, CDR1 SGHTA and CDR2 FQGNSA. This CDR3 is built from 14 residues. The chain's CDR3 is CASRPWRVDYGYTF. The CDR3 DNA is TGTGCCAGCAGGCCCTGGCGGGTCGACTATGGCTACACCTTC.

The V and J genes are TRBV7-6 and TRBJ2-1; 12 nucleotides agree with TRBD2. This CDR3 has 15 residues. The ends lost 5 bases at V and 8 bases at J; junction bases unmatched: 7. CDR1 and CDR2 (germline): SGHVS, FNYEAQ. In DNA, the CDR3 is TGTGCCAGCAGCCGCGGACTAGCGGGGAAGTATGAGCAGTTCTTC. This translates into CASSRGLAGKYEQFF.

The CDR3 sequence is CASSPGQSGHGYTF. The CDR3 DNA reads as TGTGCCAGCTCACCAGGACAGTCCGGACATGGCTACACCTTC. The V gene is TRBV18, the J gene TRBJ1-2, with D possibly matching TRBD1 (6 bases). The V gene lost 2 bases and the J gene lost 6 bases, with 13 bases spanning the gap. The CDR3 spans 14 residues. CDR1 is KGHSH and CDR2 is LQKENI in the germline V gene.

The V gene is TRBV7-3, the J gene TRBJ2-2; 9 nucleotides line up with TRBD1. Trimming removed 5 bases from V and 7 bases from J; junction bases left unmatched: 20. Germline CDR1 and CDR2: SGHTA and FQGTGA. The CDR3 length is 19 residues. CDR3 coding DNA: TGTGCCAGCAGCCGACAGGGGGAGCGGGGTTCTCTGGGAGGCGGGGAGCTGTTTTTT. It codes for CASSRQGERGSLGGGELFF.

The rearrangement links TRBV5-6 to TRBJ2-5, with D uncertain. The V end lost 4 bases, the J end lost 5 bases, and 9 bases lay between the germline ends. The CDR3 loop spans 12 amino acids. Germline assignment: CDR1 SGHDT and CDR2 YYEEEE. The CDR3, as DNA: TGTGCCAGCAGCCTCTATCAGGAGACCCAGTACTTC. Its protein is CASSLYQETQYF. The complete variable domain, with remaining parts taken from reference TRBV5-6 and TRBJ2-5, reads DAGVTQSPTHLIKTRGQQVTLRCSPKSGHDTVSWYQQALGQGPQFIFQYYEEEERQRGNFPDRFSGHQFPNYSSELNVNALLLGDSALYLCASSLYQETQYFGPGTRLLVL.

The chain is built from TRBV10-3 and TRBJ2-7; TRBD1 matches at 9 bases. Germline V CDR1 and CDR2: ENHRY, SYGVKD. V shed 11 bases, J shed 0 bases, and the junction held 8 bases outside the gene matches. This CDR3 has 14 amino acids. The CDR3 DNA reads as TGTGCCTCGACCAGGGGACAGGGCTCCTACGAGCAGTACTTC. The encoded protein is CASTRGQGSYEQYF.

The chain uses TRBV13 and TRBJ2-2; D uncertain. Trimming left V 5 bases short and J 4 bases short, with 17 bases between. CDR1 is PRHDT, CDR2 FYEKMQ, per germline (reference sequence). This CDR3 has 16 amino acids. In nucleotides, the CDR3 is TGTGCCAGCAGCACCCGGGTCCCGTCGGGCACCGGGGAGCTGTTTTTT. Its translation: CASSTRVPSGTGELFF. The whole variable domain, remainder taken from reference TRBV13 and TRBJ2-2, is AAGVIQSPRHLIKEKRETATLKCYPIPRHDTVYWYQQGPGQDPQFLISFYEKMQSDKGSIPDRFSAQQFSDYHSELNMSSLELGDSALYFCASSTRVPSGTGELFFGEGSRLTVL.

The rearrangement links TRBV6-5 to TRBJ2-7; D not certain. With 0 bases removed from V and 0 bases from J, the gap between germline ends came to 12 bases. CDR1 and CDR2 from the germline V gene are MNHEY and SVGAGI. The CDR3 loop spans 16 amino acids. In DNA form, the CDR3 reads TGTGCCAGCAGTTACTCGAGGTCAGTTCCCTCCTACGAGCAGTACTTC. Translated: CASSYSRSVPSYEQYF.

For the CDR3, the DNA is TGTGCCAGCAGCTTAGGACACGCGATCTCCTACGAGCAGTACTTC. Amino acids: CASSLGHAISYEQYF. This chain connects TRBV7-9 to TRBJ2-7; D is undetermined. This CDR3 has 15 residues. The V gene's germline CDR1 is SEHNR and CDR2 FQNEAQ (reference sequence). V was cut by 1 base and J by 0 bases, with 10 bases left in between.

The chain has TRBV7-9 and TRBJ2-1; D might be TRBD2 (6 bases). Trimming cost V 7 bases and J 0 bases, with 16 bases left between them. The V gene's germline CDR1 is SEHNR and CDR2 FQNEAQ (reference sequence). There are 16 residues in the CDR3. In DNA, the CDR3 is TGTGCCAGCATCCGACCCCGGGGGAGCTCCTACAATGAGCAGTTCTTC. It specifies CASIRPRGSSYNEQFF.

This clone was counted once. The J gene is TRBJ1-1, the V gene TRBV5-4; TRBD1 is a possible D gene (6 bases). The CDR3 covers 15 residues. Germline-derived CDR1 and CDR2 are SGHNT and YYREEE (reference sequence). The V end lost 4 bases, the J end lost 5 bases, and 18 bases lay between the germline ends. CDR3 sequence: CASSPRVEGDTEAFF. The CDR3 region has the DNA TGTGCCAGCAGCCCCAGGGTGGAGGGGGATACTGAAGCTTTCTTT.

The genes are TRBV6-5 and TRBJ1-5; the match to TRBD1 covers 7 bases. Looked up from germline, CDR1 is MNHEY and CDR2 is SVGAGI. The CDR3 contains 14 residues. The J segment lost 3 bases and the V segment lost 6 bases, leaving 5 bases of the junction unmatched. As DNA, the CDR3 is TGTGCCAGCAGGTCGGGACAGATCAATCAGCCCCAGCATTTT. Translation gives CASRSGQINQPQHF.

This clone was seen a single time. The chain has TRBV19 and TRBJ1-4; 7 bases map to TRBD1. The CDR3 length is 15 residues. With 5 bases clipped from V and 4 bases from J, the junction kept 7 bases outside the gene matches. In germline, CDR1 is LNHDA, CDR2 SQIVND (reference sequence). This chain's CDR3 is CASSGRQGLNEKLFF. Here the CDR3 DNA reads TGTGCCAGTAGTGGCCGACAGGGACTTAATGAAAAACTGTTTTTT.

The V and J genes are TRBV6-5 and TRBJ1-1; D is uncertain. This CDR3 is 14 amino acids long. The V and J ends lost 6 bases and 1 base respectively, with 12 bases between them. The germline CDR1 and CDR2 sequences are MNHEY and SVGAGI. In DNA form, the CDR3 reads TGTGCCAGCAGACGGATTTTTGGGAACACTGAAGCTTTCTTT. It encodes CASRRIFGNTEAFF.

The V and J genes are TRBV6-1 and TRBJ1-2; D is ambiguous. The CDR3 covers 12 residues. V lost 0 bases and J 8 bases, leaving 7 bases between the germline ends. Germline-derived CDR1 and CDR2 are MNHNS and SASEGT. The DNA for the CDR3 is TGTGCCAGCAGTGAAGCGAAGTGGGGCTACACCTTC. This encodes CASSEAKWGYTF.

The rearrangement joins TRBV7-2 to TRBJ1-2; 10 positions agree with TRBD1. The V and J ends lost 1 base and 8 bases, in that order; junction bases with no gene match: 4. Germline values: CDR1 SGHTA, CDR2 FQGNSA. The CDR3 has 14 amino acids. The CDR3 DNA sequence: TGTGCCAGCAGCTTAGGACAGGGGGCTCAGGGCTACACCTTC. It is translated as CASSLGQGAQGYTF.

The chain recombines TRBV5-4 with TRBJ2-3, with 10 bases matching TRBD2. V lost 4 bases, J lost 6 bases, and 14 bases stayed unmatched. Germline V CDR1 and CDR2: SGHNT, YYREEE (reference sequence). The CDR3 length is 17 residues. The CDR3 protein is CASSPTSDSGGYDTQYF. CDR3 bases: TGTGCCAGCAGCCCGACTTCTGATAGCGGGGGGTACGATACGCAGTATTTT.